The T cell receptor beta chain under discussion was sequenced for a study of cytomegalovirus exposure and HLA in healthy donors (dated by TCRdb to 2016 to 2017). For context, the study as a whole: An earlier analysis of around 600 of the donors reported 250 to 300 Gb of sequence data and roughly 110 million unique TCR beta sequences from some 180 million T cells. About 310 gigabases of sequencing data and approximately 93 million unique TCR sequences were included in an early release covering about 700 HLA-typed donors. Of the 300 to 400 genotyped donors, 65% to 90% fell in the genetic ancestry cluster associated with self-reported Caucasian donors. The study aimed to test whether signatures of past pathogen exposure could be identified by cataloging public T cell receptors. The study used immunosequencing to profile the T cell repertoires of approximately 690 subjects and linked those repertoires to cytomegalovirus serostatus. Besides the first cohort of approximately 710 subjects, a separate validation cohort made up of about 120 different subjects was used. To predict cytomegalovirus infection status, the study combined high-throughput TCR immunosequencing, statistical association of individual TCRs with disease status, and machine learning. A later analysis re-analyzed previously published TCR beta repertoires from roughly 600 donors and added high-resolution HLA genotyping to study TCR occurrence patterns. In the later analysis, no new phenotypic data were used to find candidate immune exposures; instead, reliance was placed on TCR beta sequences and their occurrence across donors. In an earlier analysis of roughly 540 of the donors, high-throughput TCR beta sequencing was used to judge whether each TCR beta V gene segment behaved as functional or pseudogenic. Donor age, sex, ethnicity and CMV serostatus were collected together with the repertoire data. A later genetic analysis used genome-wide SNP genotypes for about three fifths of the 666 donors, treating that subset as a discovery cohort. All discovery cohort repertoires had been generated using a single sequencing platform. Both class I and class II loci were covered by HLA typing, at four-digit resolution. Typing coverage varied by locus: roughly 629-630 donors for A, B, C, DRB1 and DQB1; roughly 510 for DQA1; more than 600 for DPA1; approximately 470 for DPB1. Four to six DR-DQ haplotypes were handled as single units for association and clustering, since linkage in the cohort was strong. Among 350 to 400 genotyped donors of the cohort, an average of roughly 240,000 unique TCR beta nucleotide sequences were sequenced per donor, roughly 20% of them non-productive.

On this clone itself: Its antigen is currently not known. No base-level quality is on record; no much larger clone is a single base apart.

What the study reported, not specific to this receptor: A few of the identified cytomegalovirus-associated TCR beta chains were confirmed in vitro to be specific for cytomegalovirus antigens. The classifier was reported to diagnose cytomegalovirus status with high specificity and sensitivity in both the original cohort and the validation cohort. According to a later analysis, TCR association rates differed among HLA loci, with DRB1 alleles showing the most associated TCRs and HLA-C alleles showing the fewest. When HLA alleles, especially DR and DQ, strongly co-occurred, TCR associations were difficult to assign to individual alleles. Compared with equally common non-associated chains, HLA-associated TCR beta chains in a later analysis were more clonally expanded and had lower generation probabilities. Specific HLA alleles were associated with some 15,000 TCR beta sequences at a false discovery rate of 0.05 in a later analysis. HLA typing was unavailable for some donors at each locus, so association tests used only the typed subset. Because counts were too low, roughly 18 rarely observed V segments, including chromosome 9 orphons, were left out of the earlier analysis of 587 of the donors. This cohort had only TCR beta chains sequenced, and the lack of alpha or paired-chain data limited which features could be detected. A later analysis reported that several top co-occurrence clusters appeared linked to parvovirus B19, influenza, CMV and Epstein-Barr virus. In the study, some 160 TCR beta chains were listed as associated with cytomegalovirus. A later genetic analysis reported fewer N-insertions in productive TCRs among donors in an Asian-associated ancestry cluster than the roughly 620-donor mean. A further reported finding was that TCR beta sequences accurately predicted the HLA-A and HLA-B alleles for most subjects in the first cohort. Most CMV-associated TCR beta chains appeared to be HLA-restricted in a later analysis, and the HLA associations seemed to be driven largely by CMV exposure. Linkage disequilibrium might explain the correlated functional status among segregating V segments, but an unknown experimental factor could not be excluded. An earlier analysis of 450 to 750 of the donors showed that most TCR beta V segments appeared in productive rearrangements either about 87% or about 30% of the time, which broadly matched IMGT annotations. Presence/absence analyses assumed roughly uniform sequencing depth across donors, an assumption that may not hold. A group of highly shared sequence variants was considered likely to be a technical artifact of the sequencing pipeline. Across donors, most TCR sequences were observed very rarely, whereas some public TCRs were present in many individuals. An association between a missense DCLRE1C variant and V-gene and J-gene trimming of TCR beta chains was found in a later genetic analysis and replicated in an independent cohort. According to the authors, the approach could potentially be generalized to other disease states and immunological phenotypes. CMV serostatus was the only immune exposure information available for the cohort.

Libraries were built with the immunoSEQ multiplex PCR assay. For the multiplex PCR, a mixture combining 60 forward primers for TCR Vbeta segments and 13 reverse primers for TCR Jbeta segments was used. Amplification of the CDR3 region of rearranged TCR beta genes was performed with a multiplex PCR assay on genomic DNA. The amplified TCR beta libraries were sequenced on the Illumina HiSeq System as 87-base-pair reads. The source study handled its data this way. Across the roughly 600 repertoires, a later analysis counted tens of millions of unique TCR beta chains, roughly 11 million of which were shared by at least two donors. To remove PCR and sequencing errors, raw reads were error-corrected and collapsed into unique sequences using a nearest-neighbor algorithm that merged closely related sequences. CDR3 sequences were aligned to IMGT reference sequences to assign V, D and J gene segments. For a sequence to be retained, a match of at least six nucleotides was required to both a V gene segment and a J gene segment. Rearrangements were classified as productive when the CDR3 lacked stop codons and remained in frame with V and J, and all other rearrangements were classified as non-productive. Following IMGT convention, CDR3 was defined as the stretch from the second conserved V-encoded cysteine to the conserved J-encoded phenylalanine. The earlier analysis of approximately 590 of the donors excluded any sequence lacking an unambiguous match to a single V gene segment. An earlier analysis of approximately 590 of the donors called V segments functional above 56.7% productive rearrangements and segregating when the between-donor standard deviation exceeded 5%. A statistical classification framework was built to diagnose cytomegalovirus status from the catalog of TCR beta chain sequences. A later analysis assigned V and J genes by comparing TCR nucleotide sequences with IMGT/GENE-DB human TR gene sequences. A later analysis assigned CDR3 sequences and most-parsimonious VDJ recombination scenarios with the TCRdist pipeline. In a later analysis, each TCR beta chain was defined by its CDR3 amino acid sequence together with its V-gene family, and reads without a unique V-gene family were excluded. In a later analysis, around 650 highly shared, low-generation-probability nucleotide sequences were removed to address suspected cross-contamination and a sequencing artifact. For each public chain, a later analysis derived a clonal expansion index from normalized ranks of inferred template counts within each repertoire. Generation probabilities in a later analysis came from a VDJ recombination model fitted to out-of-frame rearrangements, and those results were checked against IGoR. A later analysis scored TCR-TCR, TCR-HLA and TCR-CMV co-occurrence with hypergeometric tests, applying a repertoire-size bias correction to TCR pairs. A later analysis estimated false discovery rates by permuting HLA or CMV assignments 20 times. In a later analysis, co-occurring TCRs were grouped using DBSCAN, and TCRdist sequence similarity was added for clustering within HLA-allele-positive subsets. For co-occurrence clustering, repertoires with fewer than 30,000 or more than 120,000 public chains were excluded, along with about five repertoires with anomalous nucleotide sharing. What TCRdb holds here is the immuneACCESS table cut down to in-frame rearrangements. Part of the clones is not present; checked against another copy, under half of the missing clones reflect an unresolved V gene, and the others are unexplained. The DNA gave D and trimming, while V, J and clone size come from that table. The sample yields 100,000 to 150,000 clones; around 70% were counted once. 3% to 5% of the sample is in the top ten clones.

The cohort comprised more than 550 healthy bone marrow donors. At the time of sampling, every cohort member was nominally healthy, though immune exposures that went unrecorded were likely present. The donor was CMV seropositive and was included in the group of 250 to 350 seropositive cohort members. Every donor gave a peripheral blood sample, and the peripheral blood mononuclear cells from that sample were used for TCR beta sequencing. Genomic DNA was extracted from the blood cell samples with the Qiagen DNeasy Blood Extraction Kit. Material: PBMCs. The receptor was derived from a man in his forties in good health and CMV-seropositive.

The DNA sequence is as follows: TGTGCCAGCAGTCCACGGAGGGAGGACTACGAGCAGTACTTC. It specifies CASSPRREDYEQYF. The sequence joins TRBV6-1 to TRBJ2-7, and TRBD2 may be the D gene, going by 6 matching bases. Reading the germline V gene gives CDR1 MNHNS and CDR2 SASEGT. The V and J ends are trimmed by 5 bases and 3 bases, leaving 14 bases between them. The cysteine opens and the phenylalanine closes a CDR3 of 14 amino acids. CDR3 DNA only is kept here, 42 bases in frame from base 1.